Each of the 17 T cell receptor beta chains below was sequenced from the same sample in a study of cytomegalovirus exposure and HLA in healthy donors. Data came from immunoSEQ multiplex PCR; TCRdb stores just in-frame clones and leaves some out. The table lists some 110,000 clones, more than 85% of them singletons. The sequenced sample consisted of PBMCs. The receptors derive from a man aged 18 to 29 in good health and CMV-seropositive.

This chain joins TRBV6-5 and TRBJ2-4; no clear D gene. Trimming removed 6 bases from V and 1 base from J, with 13 bases in between. Germline-derived CDR1 and CDR2 are MNHEY and SVGAGI. The CDR3 has 15 amino acids. This CDR3 is CASSISPVAKNIQYF. CDR3 in DNA: TGTGCCAGCAGCATCTCCCCGGTGGCCAAAAACATTCAGTACTTC.

J is TRBJ1-4 and V is TRBV5-1; a weak D match, TRBD1 (5 bases). Germline assignment: CDR1 SGHRS and CDR2 YFSETQ. The CDR3 loop spans 15 amino acids. V was pared by 5 bases and J by 7 bases, with 18 bases between. DNA of the CDR3: TGCGCCAGCAGTTCCGACGGGAGGGGAAGTGAAAAACTGTTTTTT. Protein product: CASSSDGRGSEKLFF.

V gene TRBV25-1 combines with J gene TRBJ2-1; the match to TRBD2 covers 7 bases. There are 15 residues in the CDR3. V was pared by 3 bases and J by 4 bases, with 6 bases of the junction left unmatched. Germline V lookup: CDR1 MGHDK, CDR2 SYGVNS. The CDR3 region is CASSESGSGYNEQFF. CDR3 DNA: TGTGCCAGCAGTGAGTCGGGTAGCGGGTACAATGAGCAGTTCTTC.

The V and J genes are TRBV10-3 and TRBJ1-4, with no clear D. CDR1 and CDR2 (germline): ENHRY, SYGVKD. V was clipped by 3 bases and J by 8 bases, with 13 bases between them. The CDR3 totals 14 residues. This chain's CDR3 is CAISDKGGYEKLFF. Here the CDR3 DNA reads TGTGCCATCAGTGACAAAGGAGGGTACGAAAAACTGTTTTTT.

The sample holds a few counts of this clone. The V call is TRBV10-3, the J call TRBJ1-2; TRBD1 matches 7 bases. This CDR3 region has 14 residues. Trimming at V came to 4 bases and at J to 5 bases, leaving 7 bases not matched to a gene. The germline V gene has CDR1 ENHRY and CDR2 SYGVKD. The CDR3 region has the DNA TGTGCCATCAGTGGTACGGGACAGCAATATGGCTACACCTTC. Translated: CAISGTGQQYGYTF.

CDR3 sequence: CASSLGSQETQYF. CDR3 in DNA: TGCGCCAGCAGCTTGGGCAGCCAAGAGACCCAGTACTTC. The rearrangement links TRBV5-1 to TRBJ2-5; D is unresolved. The CDR3 is made up of 13 amino acids. The germline gives CDR1 SGHRS, CDR2 YFSETQ. V gave up 0 bases and J gave up 1 base, with 4 bases separating them.

The V and J genes are TRBV19 and TRBJ1-5; 7 bases are shared with TRBD1. CDR1 LNHDA and CDR2 SQIVND come from the germline V gene (reference sequence). The trim removed 7 bases at V and 3 bases at J, leaving 12 bases unmatched. The CDR3 is made up of 16 amino acids. The CDR3 protein is CASNYREGGSNQPQHF. CDR3 sequence (DNA): TGTGCCAGTAATTATAGGGAAGGGGGCTCCAATCAGCCCCAGCATTTT.

The chain combines TRBV11-2 with TRBJ1-2; 7 nucleotides match TRBD1. This CDR3 spans 12 amino acids. The V gene end was trimmed by 5 bases and the J gene end by 10 bases; junction bases not matched to a gene: 7. Germline values: CDR1 SGHAT, CDR2 FQNNGV. The CDR3 loop reads CASSLRQGAYTF. The DNA for the CDR3 is TGTGCCAGCAGCCTACGACAGGGAGCCTACACCTTC.

The gene calls are TRBV7-8 and TRBJ1-5, with 8 positions matching TRBD1. The CDR3 is 16 amino acids. Per germline, CDR1 SGHVS and CDR2 FQNEAQ. The V segment lost 6 bases and the J segment 1 base; nucleotides outside the gene matches: 8. The CDR3 is CASSPGNRGSNQPQHF. The DNA for the CDR3 is TGTGCCAGCAGTCCAGGGAACAGGGGGAGCAATCAGCCCCAGCATTTT.

In its sample, this clone was seen a few times. V usage is TRBV4-2 and J usage is TRBJ2-3; 12 nucleotides agree with TRBD2. The CDR3 contains 16 residues. In germline, CDR1 is LGHNA, CDR2 YNFKEQ. V trimming: 0 bases; J trimming: 4 bases; junction bases outside the gene matches: 2. Here the CDR3 DNA reads TGTGCCAGCAGCCAAGATGCTAGCGGGGGGGCAGATACGCAGTATTTT. Its protein is CASSQDASGGADTQYF.

The rearrangement links TRBV5-5 to TRBJ2-5; D may be TRBD2 (5 bases). The CDR3 covers 15 residues. V lost 0 bases, J lost 5 bases, and 14 bases lay in between. Germline CDR1 SGHKS, CDR2 YYEKEE (reference sequence). CDR3 sequence: CASSLGLRAEETQYF. CDR3 coding DNA: TGTGCCAGCAGCTTGGGTTTGAGGGCGGAGGAGACCCAGTACTTC.

This chain joins TRBV5-4 and TRBJ1-1, with D unclear. Trimming shortened V by 2 bases and J by 0 bases, and 8 bases separated the two germline ends. Germline V CDR1 and CDR2: SGHNT, YYREEE (reference sequence). The CDR3 covers 14 residues. CDR3 DNA sequence: TGTGCCAGCAGCTTATCCCAGATGAACACTGAAGCTTTCTTT. Translated, it gives CASSLSQMNTEAFF.

V usage is TRBV7-2 and J usage is TRBJ2-1, with D unresolved. Germline loops: CDR1 SGHTA, CDR2 FQGNSA. V lost 2 bases to trimming and J lost 6 bases, with 5 bases between them. This CDR3 is built from 12 residues. The CDR3 bases are TGTGCCAGCAGCTTATGGGCCAATGAGCAGTTCTTC. This translates into CASSLWANEQFF. The full variable domain, completed using reference TRBV7-2 and TRBJ2-1, is GAGVSQSPSNKVTEKGKDVELRCDPISGHTALYWYRQSLGQGLEFLIYFQGNSAPDKSGLPSDRFSAERTGGSVSTLTIQRTQQEDSAVYLCASSLWANEQFFGPGTRLTVL.

The V call is TRBV27, the J call TRBJ2-5; D perhaps matches TRBD2 (5 bases). The CDR3 runs to 15 residues. In germline, CDR1 is MNHEY, CDR2 SMNVEV (reference sequence). V was cut by 2 bases and J by 5 bases, with 15 bases left in between. This CDR3 reads CASSLGRRAGETQYF. CDR3 nucleotide sequence: TGTGCCAGCAGTTTAGGGAGACGGGCCGGGGAGACCCAGTACTTC.

V and J are TRBV11-1 and TRBJ2-3; D not certain. CDR3 length: 12 amino acids. Trimming took 2 bases from V and 6 from J, leaving 6 bases between them. Germline V gene lookup returns CDR1 SGHAT and CDR2 FQDESV (reference sequence). The CDR3 sequence: CASSLFSDTQYF. In DNA form, the CDR3 reads TGTGCCAGCAGCTTATTTTCGGATACGCAGTATTTT.

The rearrangement joins TRBV11-2 to TRBJ2-7; 7 bases line up with TRBD1. The CDR3 covers 12 residues. Germline CDR1 and CDR2: SGHAT and FQNNGV. Losses at the gene ends were 5 bases for V and 6 bases for J; bases not matched to a gene: 4. This chain's CDR3 is CASSVDRVEQYF. CDR3 DNA sequence: TGTGCCAGCAGCGTCGACAGGGTCGAGCAGTACTTC.

The CDR3 nucleotides are TGTGCCAGCAGCTGGACAGGGGGCTCGGGCTACACCTTC. It encodes CASSWTGGSGYTF. This chain uses TRBV7-8 with TRBJ1-2, with 11 bases fitting TRBD1. CDR3 length: 13 amino acids. The ends lost 4 bases at V and 8 bases at J; junction bases unmatched: 3. The germline gives CDR1 SGHVS, CDR2 FQNEAQ.